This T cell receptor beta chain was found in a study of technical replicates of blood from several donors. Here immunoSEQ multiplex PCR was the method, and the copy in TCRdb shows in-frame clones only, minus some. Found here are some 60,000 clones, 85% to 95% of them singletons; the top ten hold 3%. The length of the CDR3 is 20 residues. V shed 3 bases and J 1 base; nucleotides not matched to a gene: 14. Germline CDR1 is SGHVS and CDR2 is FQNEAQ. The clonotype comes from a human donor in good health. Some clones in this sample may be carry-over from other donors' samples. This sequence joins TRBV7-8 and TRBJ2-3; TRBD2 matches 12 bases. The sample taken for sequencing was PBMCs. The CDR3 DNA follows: TGTGCCAGCAGCTTTCTAGCGGGAGGGGTTGTGAGTGAGGGCACAGATACGCAGTATTTT. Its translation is CASSFLAGGVVSEGTDTQYF. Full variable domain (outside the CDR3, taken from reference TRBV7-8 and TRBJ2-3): GAGVSQSPRYKVAKRGQDVALRCDPISGHVSLFWYQQALGQGPEFLTYFQNEAQLDKSGLPSDRFFAERPEGSVSTLKIQRTQQEDSAVYLCASSFLAGGVVSEGTDTQYFGPGTRLTVL.